A single sample is the source of the 29 T cell receptor beta chains below, sequenced in a study of T cells in Graves' hyperthyroidism and ophthalmopathy (dated by TCRdb to between 2018 and 2021). To prepare the library, multiplex PCR was applied. TCRdb records Illumina HiSeq 2000 as the sequencer. The TCR beta CDR3 regions were amplified from RNA transcripts. The first round of RT-PCR for the TCR CDR3 was performed with the HTBI primer set and the Qiagen OneStep RT-PCR kit. TCRdb reanalyzed the raw reads on its own, using fastp at Q25 for trimming and MiXCR for clone calling, and kept in-frame beta chains. Each record represents a unique CDR3 protein, reported with the most common genes and DNA among its rows. Counted in this sample were almost 600,000 distinct CDR3 sequences; around 13% of them appeared once. In total, the top ten clones hold 5.8% of the sample. The sequenced sample was blood. All receptors derive from a woman in her 30s with Graves' hyperthyroidism that later progressed to Graves' ophthalmopathy.

This clonotype was seen repeatedly, ten times or more. V and J are TRBV20-1 and TRBJ1-5; D is uncertain. The CDR3 extends over 13 amino acids. Trimming removed 5 bases at V and 1 base at J, with 9 bases between. The germline CDR1 and CDR2 sequences are DFQATT and SNEGSKA (reference sequence). The CDR3 bases are TGCAGTGCTCAGACGGAAAGCAATCAGCCCCAGCATTTT. It yields the protein CSAQTESNQPQHF.

This clonotype was observed many times. The chain couples TRBV10-3 to TRBJ2-7; the D gene is possibly TRBD2 (5 bases). Germline V CDR1 and CDR2: ENHRY, SYGVKD. Trimming took off 2 bases at V and 7 bases at J, with 12 bases between the two ends. CDR3 length: 13 amino acids. The CDR3 nucleotides are TGTGCCATCAGTGAGCCTTTAGCGCTGGAGCAGTACTTC. It specifies CAISEPLALEQYF.

This rearrangement joins TRBV12-3 or TRBV12-4 to TRBJ1-4; no reliable D call. Trimming shortened V by 3 bases and J by 8 bases, and 13 bases separated the two germline ends. The CDR3 has 14 amino acids. Here the CDR3 DNA reads TGTGCCAGCAGTTTGTGGCTCCTCGGGGAAAAACTGTTTTTT. Translation: CASSLWLLGEKLFF.

This clonotype was detected a few times. V is TRBV5-1 and J is TRBJ2-5; TRBD2 matches 8 bases. Trimming took 1 base from V and 3 from J; bases not matched to a gene: 5. This CDR3 is 15 amino acids long. Germline CDR1 is SGHRS and CDR2 is YFSETQ. The DNA of the CDR3 is TGCGCCAGCAGCTTGCAGCTGCGGGAGGAAGAGACCCAGTACTTC. Protein sequence: CASSLQLREEETQYF.

In its sample, this clonotype was seen many times. The CDR3 region has the DNA TGTGCCAGCACTTCTAGACCGGGACAGGGAATCATGATTGCTAACTATGGCTACACCTTC. Translated, it gives CASTSRPGQGIMIANYGYTF. The genes are TRBV6-1 and TRBJ1-2; TRBD1 matches at 9 bases. The V gene's germline CDR1 is MNHNS and CDR2 SASEGT. The trim removed 7 bases at V and 0 bases at J, leaving 21 bases unmatched. The CDR3 is made up of 20 amino acids.

About this clonotype itself: One end of the junction does not line up with germline, which may come from a read error. The CDR3 nucleotides are TGTGCTAGCAGCTCAGAAGCGGGCCCCTACAATGAGCAGTTCTTC. Its protein product is CASSSEAGPYNEQFF. The chain couples TRBV7-7 to TRBJ2-1; a weak D match, TRBD2 (6 bases). The CDR3 runs 15 residues. Germline V gene lookup returns CDR1 SSHAT and CDR2 FNYEAQ (reference sequence).

This clonotype was counted at least ten times. The V call is TRBV29-1, the J call TRBJ1-2, with 8 bases fitting TRBD1. V lost 6 bases, J lost 8 bases, and 8 bases stayed unmatched. The CDR3 covers 12 residues. Germline CDR1 SQVTM, CDR2 ANQGSEA. CDR3 in DNA: TGCAGCGTATTGAACAGGGGGGGAGGCTACACCTTC. Encoded protein: CSVLNRGGGYTF. The entire variable domain, with the rest obtained from reference TRBV29-1 and TRBJ1-2, is as follows: SAVISQKPSRDICQRGTSLTIQCQVDSQVTMMFWYRQQPGQSLTLIATANQGSEATYESGFVIDKFPISRPNLTFSTLTVSNMSPEDSSIYLCSVLNRGGGYTFGSGTRLTVV.

This clonotype was detected only a few times. The gene calls are TRBV27 and TRBJ1-1; no clear D. V was clipped by 6 bases and J by 4 bases, with 6 bases between them. Per germline, CDR1 MNHEY and CDR2 SMNVEV (reference sequence). The CDR3 loop spans 11 amino acids. CDR3 loop: CASRGPTEAFF. CDR3 nucleotide sequence: TGTGCCAGCAGAGGGCCCACTGAAGCTTTCTTT.

This clonotype was detected many times. The rearrangement uses TRBV6-5 and TRBJ1-2, with unresolved D. Trimming shortened V by 2 bases and J by 2 bases, and 18 bases separated the two germline ends. The germline CDR1 and CDR2 sequences are MNHEY and SVGAGI. The CDR3 sequence is 17 residues long. The CDR3 protein is CASSYHRTAGGNYGYTF. CDR3 bases: TGTGCCAGCAGTTACCACCGGACCGCAGGAGGGAACTATGGCTACACCTTC.

V gene TRBV5-5 combines with J gene TRBJ2-7, with 9 bases matching TRBD2. The CDR3 consists of 15 residues. The junction had 5 bases not matched to a gene; V was cut back by 1 base and J by 3 bases. Germline CDR1 reads SGHKS; CDR2 reads YYEKEE (reference sequence). The CDR3, as DNA: TGTGCCAGCAGCTTGTATCAGCGGGAGGACTACGAGCAGTACTTC. Translating it yields CASSLYQREDYEQYF.

The chain has TRBV20-1 and TRBJ2-7; 9 nucleotides match TRBD2. CDR3 size: 13 residues. Germline loops: CDR1 DFQATT, CDR2 SNEGSKA (reference sequence). V shed 6 bases, J shed 4 bases, and the junction held 7 bases outside the gene matches. The CDR3 DNA reads TGCAGTGCCCCGAGCGGGGGGACATACGAGCAGTACTTC. Translation: CSAPSGGTYEQYF.

The chain's CDR3 is CASSDAGTPSVDEQFF. For the CDR3, the DNA is TGTGCCAGTAGTGACGCCGGGACCCCGTCGGTCGATGAGCAGTTCTTC. The V and J genes are TRBV19 and TRBJ2-1, with D possibly being TRBD1 or TRBD2 (5 bases each). Germline CDR1 and CDR2: LNHDA and SQIVND (reference sequence). There are 16 residues in the CDR3. Trimming shortened V by 5 bases and J by 8 bases, and 22 bases separated the two germline ends. The complete variable domain, with remaining parts taken from reference TRBV19 and TRBJ2-1, reads DGGITQSPKYLFRKEGQNVTLSCEQNLNHDAMYWYRQDPGQGLRLIYYSQIVNDFQKGDIAEGYSVSREKKESFPLTVTSAQKNPTAFYLCASSDAGTPSVDEQFFGPGTRLTVL.

This clonotype was observed at least ten times. CDR3 protein: CASSITNGSYNEQFF. DNA of the CDR3: TGTGCCAGCAGCATTACTAACGGCTCCTACAATGAGCAGTTCTTC. V gene TRBV7-9 combines with J gene TRBJ2-1; D unresolved. V shed 5 bases and J shed 0 bases, with 11 bases lying between them. The germline V gene has CDR1 SEHNR and CDR2 FQNEAQ (reference sequence). The CDR3 extends over 15 amino acids.

Many counts were recorded for this clonotype. The chain employs TRBV6-2 or TRBV6-3 and TRBJ2-3; TRBD2 might be the D (5 bases). CDR3 size: 13 residues. CDR1 is MNHEY and CDR2 is SVGEGT in the germline V gene. V lost 8 bases and J lost 3, with 12 bases in between. CDR3 DNA sequence: TGTGCCAGCGCTCGAGGCGGGACAGATACGCAGTATTTT. Amino acids: CASARGGTDTQYF.

This clonotype came up many times. The gene calls are TRBV29-1 and TRBJ1-2; TRBD1 might be the D (6 bases). This CDR3 is 13 amino acids long. Germline V gene data show CDR1 as SQVTM and CDR2 as ANQGSEA. Trimming left V 7 bases short and J 2 bases short, with 14 bases between. The CDR3 loop reads CSGGTTANYGYTF. The CDR3 DNA sequence: TGCAGCGGGGGGACAACCGCCAACTATGGCTACACCTTC.

As for this clonotype: With a much larger clone just one base away, this may be a read error. The CDR3 DNA is TGTGCCAGCAGCCCAGGACAGTTTACAACTAATGAAAAACTGTTTTTT. Amino acid sequence: CASSPGQFTTNEKLFF. The gene calls are TRBV9 and TRBJ1-4; D perhaps matches TRBD1 (6 bases). V gave up 4 bases and J gave up 0 bases, with 13 bases separating them. This CDR3 comprises 16 residues. Germline CDR1 and CDR2: SGDLS and YYNGEE.

In its sample, this clonotype was seen many times. The chain joins TRBV19 to TRBJ1-1; no reliable D call. CDR3 length: 14 residues. Germline loops: CDR1 LNHDA, CDR2 SQIVND (reference sequence). V was clipped by 5 bases and J by 0 bases, with 10 bases between them. The CDR3 DNA follows: TGTGCCAGTAGTGGGAGGGCCATGAACACTGAAGCTTTCTTT. Translated: CASSGRAMNTEAFF.

This clonotype was found many times. The V call is TRBV11-3, the J call TRBJ1-1; D not certain. Trimming cost V 0 bases and J 4 bases, with 3 bases left between them. There are 12 residues in the CDR3. Per germline, CDR1 SGHNT and CDR2 YENEEA. The CDR3 nucleotides read TGTGCCAGCAGCTTAGAGATCACTGAAGCTTTCTTT. Amino acids: CASSLEITEAFF. Supplemented by reference TRBV11-3 and TRBJ1-1, the full variable domain reads EAGVVQSPRYKIIEKKQPVAFWCNPISGHNTLYWYLQNLGQGPELLIRYENEEAVDDSQLPKDRFSAERLKGVDSTLKIQPAELGDSAVYLCASSLEITEAFFGQGTRLTVV.

In this sample, this clonotype turned up a few times. The V and J genes are TRBV20-1 and TRBJ1-1; D remains ambiguous. This CDR3 is 13 amino acids long. V lost 3 bases and J 1 base, leaving 9 bases between the germline ends. Germline V lookup: CDR1 DFQATT, CDR2 SNEGSKA (reference sequence). The CDR3 bases are TGCAGTGCTAGGGGGATGGAGAACACTGAAGCTTTCTTT. It translates to CSARGMENTEAFF.

The table lists this clonotype with many counts. The genes are TRBV3-1 and TRBJ2-7; 7 bases are shared with TRBD2. CDR3 length equals 15 residues. With 2 bases clipped from V and 1 base from J, the junction kept 5 bases outside the gene matches. Germline CDR1 is LGHDT and CDR2 is YNNKEL (reference sequence). The CDR3 nucleotides read TGTGCCAGCAGCCAAAGCGGGAAAGGGTCCTACGAGCAGTACTTC. The encoded protein is CASSQSGKGSYEQYF.

This clonotype has ten or more counts. The chain is built from TRBV9 and TRBJ2-7; D uncertain. The CDR3 sequence is 12 residues long. Trimming stripped 3 bases from V and 3 bases from J, with 7 bases between. Germline-derived CDR1 and CDR2 are SGDLS and YYNGEE. DNA for the CDR3: TGTGCCAGCAGCGGGATAGACTACGAGCAGTACTTC. Its protein product is CASSGIDYEQYF.

The rearrangement uses TRBV7-9 and TRBJ2-7; D gene ambiguous. There are 12 residues in the CDR3. Germline values: CDR1 SEHNR, CDR2 FQNEAQ (reference sequence). Trimming removed 4 bases at V and 5 bases at J, with 9 bases between. This CDR3 is CASSSDHNEQYF. Here the CDR3 DNA reads TGTGCCAGCAGCTCTGATCATAACGAGCAGTACTTC.

This clonotype was recorded at least ten times. The chain recombines TRBV20-1 with TRBJ2-1; 10 bases match TRBD2. With 6 bases clipped from V and 3 bases from J, the junction kept 14 bases outside the gene matches. Germline lookup yields CDR1 DFQATT and CDR2 SNEGSKA (reference sequence). The CDR3 loop spans 17 amino acids. The CDR3 DNA reads as TGCAGTGCAGACAACCATCCCGGGACTAGCGACTACAATGAGCAGTTCTTC. Its translation is CSADNHPGTSDYNEQFF.

This clonotype was seen many times. The chain recombines TRBV11-2 with TRBJ2-5; no firm D call. The CDR3 runs 14 residues. Trimming removed 5 bases at V and 4 bases at J, with 14 bases between. Germline V gene sequence: CDR1 SGHAT, CDR2 FQNNGV. The chain's CDR3 is CASSPSELGETQYF. The DNA for the CDR3 is TGTGCCAGCAGCCCCAGTGAATTGGGAGAGACCCAGTACTTC.

This chain connects TRBV6-5 to TRBJ1-2; D remains unclear. The V end was cut by 4 bases, the J end by 7 bases, with 16 bases between. This CDR3 contains 14 residues. The germline CDR1 and CDR2 sequences are MNHEY and SVGAGI. The CDR3 sequence is CASSFSETTGGYTF. Here the CDR3 DNA reads TGTGCCAGCAGTTTCTCAGAGACAACGGGTGGCTACACCTTC.

This clonotype was seen ten or more times. V and J are TRBV12-3 or TRBV12-4 and TRBJ2-1; 7 bases map to TRBD2. This CDR3 contains 15 residues. Losses at the gene ends were 5 bases for V and 3 bases for J; bases not matched to a gene: 7. The CDR3 is CASSPSGMIYNEQFF. DNA of the CDR3: TGTGCCAGCAGTCCGAGCGGGATGATCTACAATGAGCAGTTCTTC.

Ten or more counts support this clonotype. This rearrangement joins TRBV11-2 to TRBJ1-1, with unresolved D. The CDR3 covers 11 residues. The germline V gene encodes CDR1 SGHAT and CDR2 FQNNGV. Trimming removed 5 bases at V and 4 bases at J, with 5 bases between. The CDR3 DNA reads TGTGCCAGCAGCCCGACCACTGAAGCTTTCTTT. Its protein product is CASSPTTEAFF.

This clonotype appeared a few times. A much larger clone is a single base away; this may be a read error. The chain couples TRBV10-3 to TRBJ1-2; D gene ambiguous. CDR1 is ENHRY, CDR2 SYGVKD, per germline. The CDR3 has 13 amino acids. V was pared by 11 bases and J by 4 bases, with 17 bases between. The CDR3 DNA reads as TGTGCCGCCTACTCCCCCGACCGCTATGGCTACACCTTC. It translates to CAAYSPDRYGYTF.

This clonotype has ten or more counts. The V call is TRBV20-1, the J call TRBJ2-7; D is unclear. The CDR3 runs to 14 residues. Trimming pared 2 bases from V and 2 bases from J, leaving 13 bases between. CDR1 DFQATT and CDR2 SNEGSKA come from the germline V gene (reference sequence). CDR3 coding DNA: TGCAGTGCTAGATCCCCCTCGGCCCCCTACGAGCAGTACTTC. It yields the protein CSARSPSAPYEQYF.